This TCR beta chain originates from a study of identical twins. Study outcomes and limitations: Those out-of-frame alpha sequences shared by twins showed an excess of low generation probability. Cord blood beta clonotypes that were abundant carried fewer insertions, and memory repertoires showed no such trend.

V was clipped by 3 bases and J by 6 bases, with 15 bases between them. This CDR3 is 14 amino acids long. Germline V gene sequence: CDR1 LGHDT, CDR2 YNNKEL (reference sequence). Via MiXCR, TCRdb re-called the 5' RACE reads, giving one row per CDR3 protein. The table records fewer than 900,000 distinct CDR3 sequences, around a sixth of them present only once. As to this clonotype: Its antigen is not identified.

This sample also belongs to another study, concerning T cells expressing NK-cell markers. Per that paper: The CD3+CD56-NKG2C+ fraction was also led by these clonotypes in four donors.

The source material was PBMCs. The V gene is TRBV3-1, the J gene TRBJ2-7, with D possibly TRBD2 on 7 matching bases. The sequence was collected from a young woman in good health. CDR3 amino acids: CASSHFGGLGEQYF. The CDR3 DNA is TGTGCCAGCAGCCATTTCGGGGGGCTGGGCGAGCAGTACTTC.